The 3 T cell receptor beta chains below were found in one sample sequenced in a study of blood T cell repertoires in COVID-19. Data came from immunoSEQ multiplex PCR; TCRdb stores just in-frame clones and leaves some out. Of some 380,000 clones listed, 70% to 90% are singletons. Sequences were obtained from PBMCs or T cells enriched from blood (not recorded which). These TCRs come from a woman in her thirties or forties with acute COVID-19.

The chain recombines TRBV5-1 with TRBJ2-7, with TRBD2 matching 9 bases. This CDR3 is built from 13 residues. Germline V gene data show CDR1 as SGHRS and CDR2 as YFSETQ. The ends lost 0 bases at V and 5 bases at J; junction bases unmatched: 0. The CDR3 sequence is CASSLGLADEQYF. The CDR3 DNA is TGCGCCAGCAGCTTGGGACTAGCGGACGAGCAGTACTTC. Full variable domain (missing parts from reference TRBV5-1 and TRBJ2-7): KAGVTQTPRYLIKTRGQQVTLSCSPISGHRSVSWYQQTPGQGLQFLFEYFSETQRNKGNFPGRFSGRQFSNSRSEMNVSTLELGDSALYLCASSLGLADEQYFGPGTRLTVT.

V usage is TRBV5-4 and J usage is TRBJ2-2; TRBD1 matches 8 bases. With 4 bases clipped from V and 4 bases from J, the junction kept 6 bases outside the gene matches. CDR1 SGHNT and CDR2 YYREEE come from the germline V gene (reference sequence). The CDR3 spans 15 residues. The DNA of the CDR3 is TGTGCCAGCAGCCCACAGGGGGTTAGCACCGGGGAGCTGTTTTTT. Translation: CASSPQGVSTGELFF.

V and J are TRBV6-5 and TRBJ1-2; D unresolved. This CDR3 has 13 residues. Germline CDR1 is MNHEY and CDR2 is SVGAGI. V shed 0 bases and J shed 5 bases, with 7 bases lying between them. The CDR3 is CASSYSNTYGYTF. The CDR3 bases are TGTGCCAGCAGTTACTCGAATACTTATGGCTACACCTTC.